This entry features one T cell receptor (beta chain) sequence. These data originate in a study of shared clonotypes between healthy human individuals. In the study's own analysis: Junction-only immunoSEQ data arrived without quality scores, meaning filtering differed. TCRdb's table, derived via immunoSEQ multiplex PCR, lists solely in-frame clones and lacks some. V, J and clone size reflect that table, while D and trimming were determined from the DNA. The data show about 1.5 million clones, around 97% seen once. Germline values: CDR1 MNHEY, CDR2 SVGAGI. The CDR3 consists of 14 residues. The V gene lost 0 bases and the J gene lost 5 bases, with 11 bases spanning the gap.

This receptor was obtained from a man under 40 in good health. Material for sequencing was naive CD4+ T cells sorted from blood. Described subset: CD45RA+ positively selected. The V gene is TRBV6-5, the J gene TRBJ2-7; D is possibly TRBD2 (6 bases). In DNA, the CDR3 is TGTGCCAGCAGTTACTCTCGGGGACTGGACGAGCAGTACTTC. The encoded protein is CASSYSRGLDEQYF.